The clone carrying this T cell receptor (beta chain) has only one observation. A much larger clone lies a single base off, so this may be a read error. The sample comes from a study of shared clonotypes between healthy human individuals. All donors were Caucasian adults living in Nashville, Tennessee. Germline CDR1 SGHAT, CDR2 FQNNGV. V was shortened by 5 bases and J by 9 bases, with 16 bases between the two germline ends. The CDR3 is 13 residues long. Clones were read by immunoSEQ multiplex PCR, and TCRdb kept only the in-frame ones, dropping some. The sample carries hundreds of thousands of clones, around 78% recorded once.

The chain uses TRBV11-2 and TRBJ2-5; D is perhaps TRBD2 (6 bases). The sequence was collected from a woman aged 40-49 years in good health. Some clones in this sample may be carry-over from other donors' samples. Sequencing input: PBMCs. This CDR3 is CASSPHVGEAQYF. Here the CDR3 DNA reads TGTGCCAGCAGCCCCCACGTGGGGGAGGCCCAGTACTTC. Supplemented by reference TRBV11-2 and TRBJ2-5, the full variable domain reads EAGVAQSPRYKIIEKRQSVAFWCNPISGHATLYWYQQILGQGPKLLIQFQNNGVVDDSQLPKDRFSAERLKGVDSTLKIQPAKLEDSAVYLCASSPHVGEAQYFGPGTRLLVL.